This is a list of T cell receptor beta chains from one sample in a study of T cell repertoires in cytomegalovirus infection. No antigen has been identified for these receptors. From the reads, TCRdb called clonotypes with MiXCR, one entry per CDR3 protein. The data hold approximately 1,000,000 distinct CDR3 sequences, with roughly 31% observed a single time. This sample comprised cultured CD8+ T cells from PBMCs, obtained from culture after CMV antigen stimulation. The source of these receptors is a human donor in good health (CMV status not recorded). Some clones in this sample may be carry-over from other donors' samples. Each CDR3 is given with its conserved first and last residue. The D gene is left open where the match is weak. Part of the rows lack a size; the others show once, few, many or a class for expanded clones.

clone size	V gene	J gene	D gene	CDR3 protein	CDR3 DNA
.	TRBV27	TRBJ2-1	.	CASMVGSQSYNEQFF	TGTGCCAGCATGGTCGGATCTCAAAGCTACAATGAGCAGTTCTTC
once	TRBV7-3	TRBJ2-2	.	CASSLYTYGTGELFF	TGTGCCAGCAGCTTATATACTTATGGCACCGGGGAGCTGTTTTTT
.	TRBV12-3/TRBV12-4	TRBJ1-1	TRBD1	CASRQGDLTEAFF	TGTGCCAGCAGGCAGGGGGATCTCACTGAAGCTTTCTTT
few	TRBV7-9	TRBJ1-2	.	CASSLRTLNYGYTF	TGTGCCAGCAGCTTACGGACACTTAACTATGGCTACACCTTC
few	TRBV15	TRBJ1-4	.	CATSDRSTNEKLFF	TGTGCCACCAGCGATAGATCGACTAATGAAAAACTGTTTTTT
once	TRBV27	TRBJ2-2	TRBD2	CASKNERGNTGELFF	TGTGCCAGCAAAAACGAGCGGGGTAACACCGGGGAGCTGTTTTTT
many	TRBV7-9	TRBJ1-1	.	CASSLEPTEAFF	TGTGCCAGCAGCTTAGAGCCGACTGAAGCTTTCTTT
.	TRBV5-8	TRBJ1-5	.	CASTLAFDSNQPQHF	TGTGCCAGCACCCTGGCGTTCGATTCCAATCAGCCCCAGCATTTT
.	TRBV4-3	TRBJ1-2	.	CASSRAGRGYTF	TGCGCCAGCAGCCGAGCAGGGCGAGGCTACACCTTC
.	TRBV2	TRBJ2-1	.	CASMGLVGGGNEQFF	TGTGCCAGCATGGGGCTAGTGGGGGGCGGCAATGAGCAGTTCTTC
many	TRBV7-2	TRBJ1-1	.	CASSRSPPGTEAFF	TGTGCCAGCAGCCGAAGCCCCCCGGGCACTGAAGCTTTCTTT
.	TRBV7-3	TRBJ2-1	TRBD2	CASSLAGGRSSYNEQFF	TGTGCCAGCAGTCTAGCGGGGGGACGGAGCTCCTACAATGAGCAGTTCTTC
.	TRBV5-6	TRBJ2-7	.	CASSLPGVLYEQYF	TGTGCCAGCAGCCTACCAGGGGTACTCTACGAGCAGTACTTC
once	TRBV6-6	TRBJ1-4	TRBD1	CASSEWRDSNEKLFF	TGTGCCAGCAGTGAGTGGAGGGACAGTAATGAAAAACTGTTTTTT
many	TRBV6-2/TRBV6-3	TRBJ1-2	.	CASSYAGTGYGYTF	TGTGCCAGCAGTTACGCCGGGACGGGCTATGGCTACACCTTC
.	TRBV19	TRBJ1-5	.	CASSPHLSNQPQHF	TGTGCCAGTAGCCCTCATCTGAGCAATCAGCCCCAGCATTTT
.	TRBV6-4	TRBJ2-3	.	CASSDWGTDTQYF	TGTGCCAGCAGTGACTGGGGGACAGATACGCAGTATTTT
.	TRBV29-1	TRBJ2-6	.	CSVVSWGANVLTF	TGCAGCGTTGTGAGTTGGGGGGCCAACGTCCTGACTTTC
.	TRBV7-6	TRBJ1-3	.	CASSLVRPREAGNTIYF	TGTGCCAGCAGCTTAGTGCGTCCCAGGGAGGCTGGAAACACCATATATTTT
.	TRBV12-3/TRBV12-4	TRBJ1-5	.	CASSLPTFGRQPQHF	TGTGCCAGCAGTTTACCCACGTTCGGTCGTCAGCCCCAGCATTTT
few	TRBV12-3/TRBV12-4	TRBJ1-2	.	CASSPGIWGYTF	TGTGCCAGCAGTCCGGGTATTTGGGGCTACACCTTC
few	TRBV12-3/TRBV12-4	TRBJ1-1	.	CASRSEGKEAFF	TGTGCCAGCAGATCCGAAGGGAAAGAGGCTTTCTTT
few	TRBV28	TRBJ1-4	TRBD1	CASRIRTGGREKLFF	TGTGCCAGCAGAATACGGACAGGGGGCCGGGAAAAACTGTTTTTT
many	TRBV12-3/TRBV12-4	TRBJ2-1	.	CASSPAPILGVLDNEQFF	TGTGCCAGCAGTCCCGCCCCTATACTGGGGGTCCTAGACAATGAGCAGTTCTTC
.	TRBV11-2	TRBJ2-4	TRBD2	CASSLAGGTKNIQYF	TGTGCCAGCAGCTTAGCGGGGGGGACCAAAAACATTCAGTACTTC
few	TRBV4-1	TRBJ1-2	.	CASSQENQGGYTF	TGCGCCAGCAGCCAAGAGAACCAAGGTGGCTACACCTTC
.	TRBV5-1	TRBJ1-2	.	CASSLVAGDGYTF	TGCGCCAGCAGCTTGGTGGCAGGGGACGGCTACACCTTC
few	TRBV20-1	TRBJ2-1	TRBD2	CSGLKPGLGSYNEQFF	TGCAGTGGCCTCAAACCGGGACTAGGTTCCTACAATGAGCAGTTCTTC
few	TRBV7-9	TRBJ2-5	.	CASSSGTYEETQYF	TGTGCCAGCAGCTCCGGGACATATGAAGAGACCCAGTACTTC
many	TRBV7-9	TRBJ2-3	.	CASSPRADTQYF	TGTGCCAGCAGCCCGAGGGCAGATACGCAGTATTTT
few	TRBV7-6	TRBJ1-3	.	CASSWDPSGNTIYF	TGTGCCAGCAGCTGGGACCCCTCTGGAAACACCATATATTTT
.	TRBV28	TRBJ2-7	.	CASSFPRMGGHYEQYF	TGTGCCAGCAGTTTTCCTCGGATGGGGGGGCACTACGAGCAGTACTTC
.	TRBV7-2	TRBJ2-1	.	CASSFEGGNHNEQFF	TGTGCCAGCAGCTTTGAAGGGGGTAACCACAATGAGCAGTTCTTC
few	TRBV6-1	TRBJ2-3	TRBD1	CATTQGAWTDTQYF	TGTGCCACCACACAGGGGGCCTGGACAGATACGCAGTATTTT
.	TRBV6-2/TRBV6-3	TRBJ1-5	.	CASSYGGSLHF	TGTGCCAGCAGTTATGGGGGCAGCTTGCATTTT
.	TRBV7-9	TRBJ1-4	.	CASSTPEYREKLFF	TGTGCCAGCAGCACCCCGGAGTATAGGGAAAAACTGTTTTTT
few	TRBV9	TRBJ2-1	.	CASSVDPTGDEQFF	TGTGCCAGCAGCGTAGACCCCACAGGCGATGAGCAGTTCTTC
many	TRBV7-8	TRBJ2-1	TRBD2	CASSRTSGGWYNEQFF	TGTGCCAGCAGTCGGACTAGCGGGGGCTGGTACAATGAGCAGTTCTTC
.	TRBV10-2	TRBJ2-2	TRBD2	CAVRSGGQNTGELFF	TGCGCCGTCCGTAGCGGGGGCCAGAACACCGGGGAGCTGTTTTTT
few	TRBV10-2	TRBJ1-1	TRBD1	CASSVAGGKAEAFF	TGCGCCAGCAGTGTGGCAGGGGGCAAGGCTGAAGCTTTCTTT
.	TRBV28	TRBJ1-1	.	CASSLIRSTEAFF	TGTGCCAGCAGTTTAATAAGGTCCACTGAAGCTTTCTTT
few	TRBV4-1	TRBJ1-6	.	CASSHPGDNSPLHF	TGCGCCAGCAGCCATCCAGGAGATAATTCACCCCTCCACTTT
.	TRBV12-3/TRBV12-4	TRBJ2-5	.	CAGSLGYQETQYF	TGTGCCGGCAGTTTAGGCTACCAAGAGACCCAGTACTTC
few	TRBV7-9	TRBJ2-7	.	CASSYGGDYEQYF	TGTGCCAGCAGCTACGGGGGCGATTACGAGCAGTACTTC
.	TRBV6-6	TRBJ2-1	TRBD2	CASGSFKTSAYNEQFF	TGTGCCAGCGGGTCGTTTAAGACTAGCGCCTACAATGAGCAGTTCTTC
many	TRBV7-2	TRBJ1-5	TRBD1	CASSLNRGPNQPQHF	TGTGCCAGCAGCTTAAACAGGGGCCCCAATCAGCCCCAGCATTTT
many	TRBV7-2	TRBJ2-1	.	CASSPTSQSGNEQFF	TGTGCCAGCAGCCCCACTAGCCAGTCGGGAAATGAGCAGTTCTTC
.	TRBV4-1	TRBJ2-7	.	CASSLSRGAIEQYF	TGCGCCAGCAGCTTATCGAGGGGGGCGATCGAGCAGTACTTC
.	TRBV12-3/TRBV12-4	TRBJ2-1	TRBD2	CASSLGGLATSYNEQFF	TGTGCCAGCAGTTTAGGGGGACTAGCTACATCCTACAATGAGCAGTTCTTC
.	TRBV7-3	TRBJ2-2	.	CASSLTSHTGELFF	TGTGCCAGCAGCCTGACTTCCCACACCGGGGAGCTGTTTTTT
few	TRBV7-6	TRBJ2-2	TRBD1	CASSLNRGNTGELFF	TGTGCCAGCAGCCTCAACAGGGGAAACACCGGGGAGCTGTTTTTT
.	TRBV7-9	TRBJ2-6	.	CASDSVTDQSGANVLTF	TGTGCCAGCGACTCAGTAACAGATCAGTCTGGGGCCAACGTCCTGACTTTC
many	TRBV12-3/TRBV12-4	TRBJ2-1	.	CAGRSDEQFF	TGTGCCGGTAGGTCGGATGAGCAGTTCTTC
few	TRBV19	TRBJ2-5	.	CASSIQRGETQYF	TGTGCCAGTAGTATCCAAAGAGGGGAGACCCAGTACTTC
.	TRBV6-2/TRBV6-3	TRBJ2-3	TRBD1	CASSYSRDRGTDTQYF	TGTGCCAGCAGTTACTCCAGGGACAGGGGTACAGATACGCAGTATTTT
.	TRBV5-1	TRBJ1-5	.	CASSPRGEAGRSNQPQHF	TGCGCCAGCAGCCCCCGGGGCGAGGCCGGTAGAAGCAATCAGCCCCAGCATTTT
.	TRBV7-6	TRBJ2-2	TRBD1	CAGSLDRGTAGELFF	TGTGCCGGCAGCTTGGACAGGGGGACGGCCGGGGAGCTGTTTTTT